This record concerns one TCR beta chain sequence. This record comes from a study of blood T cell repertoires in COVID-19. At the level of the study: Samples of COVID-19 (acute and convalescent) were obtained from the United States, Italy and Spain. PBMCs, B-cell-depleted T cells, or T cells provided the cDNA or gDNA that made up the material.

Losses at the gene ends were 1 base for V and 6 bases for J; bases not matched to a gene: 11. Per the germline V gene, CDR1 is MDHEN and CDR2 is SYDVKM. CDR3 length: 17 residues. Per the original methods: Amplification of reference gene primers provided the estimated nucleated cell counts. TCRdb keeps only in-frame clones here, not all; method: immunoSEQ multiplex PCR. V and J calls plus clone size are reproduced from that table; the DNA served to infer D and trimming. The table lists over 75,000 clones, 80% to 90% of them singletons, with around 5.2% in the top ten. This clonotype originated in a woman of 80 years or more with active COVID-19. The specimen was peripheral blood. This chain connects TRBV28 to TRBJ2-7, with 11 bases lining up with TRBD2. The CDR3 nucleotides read TGTGCCAGCAGTTTATACCCGGGCCTAGCGGGAGGCACCGAGCAGTACTTC. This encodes CASSLYPGLAGGTEQYF. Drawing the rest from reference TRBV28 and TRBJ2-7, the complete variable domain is DVKVTQSSRYLVKRTGEKVFLECVQDMDHENMFWYRQDPGLGLRLIYFSYDVKMKEKGDIPEGYSVSREKKERFSLILESASTNQTSMYLCASSLYPGLAGGTEQYFGPGTRLTVT.